The TCR beta chain under discussion was sequenced for a study of identical twins. Overall study results and limits: Sequences that were beta out-of-frame showed weaker excess twin sharing.

Germline V gene sequence: CDR1 ENHRY, CDR2 SYGVKD. V shed 0 bases and J 7 bases; nucleotides not matched to a gene: 6. The CDR3 runs to 15 residues. With regard to this clonotype: Its matching antigen is unknown.

TCRdb independently ran MiXCR on the 5' RACE reads; one entry per CDR3 protein. The data contain roughly 290,000 distinct CDR3 sequences, 8% to 9.5% of them singletons. This sample was also put to use in a study of yellow fever vaccine responses in identical twins.

This chain uses TRBV10-3 with TRBJ2-1; 7 bases align to TRBD1. Input material: CD8+ T cells sorted from blood. The sequence was obtained from a young woman in good health. The CDR3 spells CAISESVRGLNEQFF. The CDR3 bases are TGTGCCATCAGTGAGTCAGTCAGGGGGTTAAATGAGCAGTTCTTC.